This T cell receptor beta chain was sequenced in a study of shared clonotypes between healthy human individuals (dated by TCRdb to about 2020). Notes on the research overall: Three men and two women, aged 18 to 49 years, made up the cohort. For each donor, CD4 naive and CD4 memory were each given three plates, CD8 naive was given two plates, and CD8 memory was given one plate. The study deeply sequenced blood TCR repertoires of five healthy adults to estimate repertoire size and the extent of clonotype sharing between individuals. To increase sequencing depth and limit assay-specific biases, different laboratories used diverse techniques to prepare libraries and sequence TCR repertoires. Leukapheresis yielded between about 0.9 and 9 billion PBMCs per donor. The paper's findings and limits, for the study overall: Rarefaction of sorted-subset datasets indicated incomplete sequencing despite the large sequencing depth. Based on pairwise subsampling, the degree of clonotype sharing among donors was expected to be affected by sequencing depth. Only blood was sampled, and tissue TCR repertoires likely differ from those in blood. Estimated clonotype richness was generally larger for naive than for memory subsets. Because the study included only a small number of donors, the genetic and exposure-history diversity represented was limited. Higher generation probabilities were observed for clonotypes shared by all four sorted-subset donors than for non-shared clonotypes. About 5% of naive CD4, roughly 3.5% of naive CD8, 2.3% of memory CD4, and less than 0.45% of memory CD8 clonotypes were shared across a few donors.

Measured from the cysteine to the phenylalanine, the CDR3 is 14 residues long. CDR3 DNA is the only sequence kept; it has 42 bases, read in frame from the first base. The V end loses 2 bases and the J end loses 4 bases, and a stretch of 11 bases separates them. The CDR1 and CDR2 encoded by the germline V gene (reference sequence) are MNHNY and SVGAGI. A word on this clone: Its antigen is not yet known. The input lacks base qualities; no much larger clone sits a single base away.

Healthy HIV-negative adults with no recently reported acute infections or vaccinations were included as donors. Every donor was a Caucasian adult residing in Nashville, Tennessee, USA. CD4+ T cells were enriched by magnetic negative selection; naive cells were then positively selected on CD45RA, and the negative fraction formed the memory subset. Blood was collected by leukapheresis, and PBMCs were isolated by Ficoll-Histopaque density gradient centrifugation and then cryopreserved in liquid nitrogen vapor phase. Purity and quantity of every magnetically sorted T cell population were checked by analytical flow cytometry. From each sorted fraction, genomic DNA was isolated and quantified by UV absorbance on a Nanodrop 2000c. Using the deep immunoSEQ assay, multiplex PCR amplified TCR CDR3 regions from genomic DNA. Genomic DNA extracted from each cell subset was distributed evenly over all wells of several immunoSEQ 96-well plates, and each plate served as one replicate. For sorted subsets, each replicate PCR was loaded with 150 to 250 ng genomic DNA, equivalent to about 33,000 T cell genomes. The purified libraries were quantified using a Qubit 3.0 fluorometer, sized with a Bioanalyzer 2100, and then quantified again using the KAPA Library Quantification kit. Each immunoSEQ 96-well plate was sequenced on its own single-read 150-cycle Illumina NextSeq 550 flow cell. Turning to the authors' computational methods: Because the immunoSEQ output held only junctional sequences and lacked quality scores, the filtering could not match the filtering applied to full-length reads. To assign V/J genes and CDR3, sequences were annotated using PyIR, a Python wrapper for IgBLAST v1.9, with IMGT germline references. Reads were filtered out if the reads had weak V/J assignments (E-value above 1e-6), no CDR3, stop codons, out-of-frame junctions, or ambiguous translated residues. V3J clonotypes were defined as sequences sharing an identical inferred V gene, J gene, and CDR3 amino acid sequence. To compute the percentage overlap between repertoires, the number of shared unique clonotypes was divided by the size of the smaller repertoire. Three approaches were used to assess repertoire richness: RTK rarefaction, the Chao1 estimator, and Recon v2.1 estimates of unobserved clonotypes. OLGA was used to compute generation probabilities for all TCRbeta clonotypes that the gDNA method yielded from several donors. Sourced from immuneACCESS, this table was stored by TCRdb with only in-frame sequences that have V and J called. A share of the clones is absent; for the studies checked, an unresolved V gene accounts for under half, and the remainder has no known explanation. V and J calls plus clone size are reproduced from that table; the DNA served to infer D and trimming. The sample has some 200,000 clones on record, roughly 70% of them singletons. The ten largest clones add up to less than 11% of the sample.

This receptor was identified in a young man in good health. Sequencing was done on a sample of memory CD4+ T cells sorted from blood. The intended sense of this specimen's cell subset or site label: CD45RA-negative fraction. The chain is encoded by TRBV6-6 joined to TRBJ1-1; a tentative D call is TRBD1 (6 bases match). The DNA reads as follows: TGTGCCAGCAGTTACGATCCGACAGGCACTGAAGCTTTCTTT. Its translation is CASSYDPTGTEAFF.